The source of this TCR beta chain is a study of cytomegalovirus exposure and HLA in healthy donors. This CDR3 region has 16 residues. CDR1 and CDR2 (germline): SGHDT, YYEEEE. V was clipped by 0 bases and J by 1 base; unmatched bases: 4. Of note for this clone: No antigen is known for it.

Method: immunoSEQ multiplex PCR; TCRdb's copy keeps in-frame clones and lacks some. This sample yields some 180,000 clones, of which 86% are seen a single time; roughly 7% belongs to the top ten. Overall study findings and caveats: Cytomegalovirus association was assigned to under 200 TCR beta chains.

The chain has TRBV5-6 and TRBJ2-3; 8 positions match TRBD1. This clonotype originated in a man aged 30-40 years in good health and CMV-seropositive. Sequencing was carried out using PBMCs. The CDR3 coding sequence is TGTGCCAGCAGCTTGGTAGACAGGGGAGGCACAGATACGCAGTATTTT. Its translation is CASSLVDRGGTDTQYF.